The rows below give T cell receptor beta chains drawn from one sample of a study of identical twins' blood T cells. TCRdb re-called the 5' RACE reads through MiXCR, storing one row per CDR3 protein. The profile shows roughly 340,000 distinct CDR3 sequences, around 30% of them singletons. Sequencing input: PBMCs. The receptors stem from a woman aged 18-49 years in good health. Both conserved end residues are part of each CDR3. D genes are given only for firm matches. Clone size appears in some rows only: once, few, many, or a class for an expanded clone.

d_gene: NA
len: 16
j_gene: TRBJ1-4
v_gene: TRBV5-5
abundance: many
CDR3aa: CASNEDGAGHREKLFF
CDR3nt: TGTGCCAGCAACGAAGATGGGGCAGGACATCGGGAAAAACTGTTTTTT

d_gene: TRBD1
len: 16
j_gene: TRBJ1-1
v_gene: TRBV20-1
abundance: NA
CDR3aa: CSARDSGTGAVTEAFF
CDR3nt: TGCAGTGCTAGAGATTCGGGGACAGGGGCCGTCACTGAAGCTTTCTTT

d_gene: NA
len: 16
j_gene: TRBJ2-6
v_gene: TRBV10-3
abundance: few
CDR3aa: CAISESVDSGANVLTF
CDR3nt: TGTGCCATCAGTGAGTCGGTCGACTCTGGGGCCAACGTCCTGACTTTC

d_gene: TRBD1
len: 17
j_gene: TRBJ1-5
v_gene: TRBV5-6
abundance: NA
CDR3aa: CASSVRQGALGNQPQHF
CDR3nt: TGTGCCAGCAGCGTAAGACAGGGGGCGCTTGGCAATCAGCCCCAGCATTTT

d_gene: NA
len: 12
j_gene: TRBJ1-2
v_gene: TRBV12-3/TRBV12-4
abundance: NA
CDR3aa: CASSRDVGGYTF
CDR3nt: TGTGCCAGCAGCCGGGATGTTGGAGGCTACACCTTC

d_gene: NA
len: 13
j_gene: TRBJ2-1
v_gene: TRBV6-2/TRBV6-3
abundance: many
CDR3aa: CASSLYERNEQFF
CDR3nt: TGTGCCAGCAGTTTATATGAGCGGAATGAGCAGTTCTTC

d_gene: TRBD1
len: 14
j_gene: TRBJ1-5
v_gene: TRBV28
abundance: NA
CDR3aa: CASEHDREGQPQHF
CDR3nt: TGTGCCAGCGAACACGACAGGGAGGGACAGCCCCAGCATTTT

d_gene: NA
len: 16
j_gene: TRBJ1-2
v_gene: TRBV5-4
abundance: NA
CDR3aa: CAGSFGGGARFYGYTF
CDR3nt: TGTGCCGGCAGCTTCGGCGGCGGGGCCAGATTCTATGGCTACACCTTC

d_gene: NA
len: 11
j_gene: TRBJ2-7
v_gene: TRBV21-1
abundance: few
CDR3aa: CASSKGQGTYF
CDR3nt: TGTGCCAGCAGCAAAGGACAGGGGACGTACTTC

d_gene: NA
len: 13
j_gene: TRBJ1-2
v_gene: TRBV7-9
abundance: few
CDR3aa: CASRKIRGLGYTF
CDR3nt: TGTGCCAGCAGGAAAATCAGGGGCCTCGGCTACACCTTC

d_gene: TRBD1
len: 14
j_gene: TRBJ1-5
v_gene: TRBV19
abundance: NA
CDR3aa: CASSIPGGYWPQHF
CDR3nt: TGTGCCAGTAGTATCCCAGGGGGCTATTGGCCCCAGCATTTT

d_gene: TRBD2
len: 14
j_gene: TRBJ2-3
v_gene: TRBV20-1
abundance: few
CDR3aa: CSPTRGLATDTQYF
CDR3nt: TGCAGCCCCACCCGGGGACTAGCAACAGATACGCAGTATTTT

d_gene: NA
len: 18
j_gene: TRBJ2-2
v_gene: TRBV30
abundance: NA
CDR3aa: CAWIPPPRGQVNTGELFF
CDR3nt: TGTGCCTGGATACCCCCCCCTAGGGGACAAGTAAACACCGGGGAGCTGTTTTTT

d_gene: TRBD2
len: 15
j_gene: TRBJ2-7
v_gene: TRBV2
abundance: NA
CDR3aa: CASTQGTSGFYEQYF
CDR3nt: TGTGCCAGCACCCAGGGGACTAGCGGATTTTACGAGCAGTACTTC

d_gene: NA
len: 13
j_gene: TRBJ1-1
v_gene: TRBV5-6
abundance: once
CDR3aa: CASRVGIAEKAFF
CDR3nt: TGTGCCAGCAGGGTAGGGATTGCAGAAAAAGCTTTCTTT

d_gene: NA
len: 11
j_gene: TRBJ2-1
v_gene: TRBV20-1
abundance: NA
CDR3aa: CSARTLNEQFF
CDR3nt: TGCAGTGCTAGAACTTTGAATGAGCAGTTCTTC

d_gene: NA
len: 15
j_gene: TRBJ2-3
v_gene: TRBV19
abundance: many
CDR3aa: CASSIRQGSTDTQYF
CDR3nt: TGTGCCAGTAGTATAAGGCAGGGAAGCACAGATACGCAGTATTTT

d_gene: NA
len: 15
j_gene: TRBJ1-3
v_gene: TRBV5-1
abundance: NA
CDR3aa: CASSLGRNSGNIIYF
CDR3nt: TGCGCCAGCAGCTTGGGAAGGAACTCTGGAAACATCATATATTTT

d_gene: TRBD1
len: 17
j_gene: TRBJ1-1
v_gene: TRBV19
abundance: NA
CDR3aa: CASSPYRDRGPKGSAFF
CDR3nt: TGTGCCAGTAGTCCTTACCGGGACAGGGGCCCAAAAGGGTCAGCTTTCTTT

d_gene: TRBD2
len: 16
j_gene: TRBJ2-4
v_gene: TRBV19
abundance: NA
CDR3aa: CASSIGTSGARNIQYF
CDR3nt: TGTGCCAGTAGTATCGGGACTAGCGGGGCAAGAAACATTCAGTACTTC

d_gene: NA
len: 14
j_gene: TRBJ1-3
v_gene: TRBV3-1
abundance: few
CDR3aa: CASSQDASGNTIYF
CDR3nt: TGTGCCAGCAGCCAAGACGCCTCTGGAAACACCATATATTTT

d_gene: NA
len: 14
j_gene: TRBJ2-5
v_gene: TRBV5-1
abundance: NA
CDR3aa: CASSPLGRQETQYF
CDR3nt: TGCGCCAGCAGCCCCCTAGGTCGACAAGAGACCCAGTACTTC

d_gene: NA
len: 14
j_gene: TRBJ1-1
v_gene: TRBV20-1
abundance: NA
CDR3aa: CSAKRQPMNTEAFF
CDR3nt: TGCAGTGCTAAAAGACAGCCCATGAACACTGAAGCTTTCTTT

d_gene: TRBD1
len: 15
j_gene: TRBJ1-3
v_gene: TRBV6-6
abundance: few
CDR3aa: CASSTGGQLGNTIYF
CDR3nt: TGTGCCAGCAGCACAGGGGGGCAGCTTGGAAACACCATATATTTT

d_gene: NA
len: 13
j_gene: TRBJ1-2
v_gene: TRBV7-9
abundance: NA
CDR3aa: CASSLGFLYGYTF
CDR3nt: TGTGCCAGCAGCTTGGGCTTCCTCTATGGCTACACCTTC

d_gene: NA
len: 15
j_gene: TRBJ1-2
v_gene: TRBV20-1
abundance: NA
CDR3aa: CSARANPGGNYGYTF
CDR3nt: TGCAGTGCTAGAGCTAATCCCGGGGGAAACTATGGCTACACCTTC

d_gene: NA
len: 16
j_gene: TRBJ2-5
v_gene: TRBV18
abundance: NA
CDR3aa: CASSPFARDDEETQYF
CDR3nt: TGTGCCAGCTCACCTTTCGCCCGGGACGACGAAGAGACCCAGTACTTC

d_gene: NA
len: 12
j_gene: TRBJ1-5
v_gene: TRBV18
abundance: few
CDR3aa: CASSGMDRVNHF
CDR3nt: TGTGCCAGCTCGGGGATGGACCGGGTCAATCATTTT

d_gene: TRBD1
len: 15
j_gene: TRBJ1-2
v_gene: TRBV7-8
abundance: few
CDR3aa: CASSLGTGGTYGYTF
CDR3nt: TGTGCCAGCAGCTTAGGGACAGGGGGCACCTATGGCTACACCTTC

d_gene: TRBD2
len: 13
j_gene: TRBJ2-5
v_gene: TRBV29-1
abundance: NA
CDR3aa: CSVETSGGETQYF
CDR3nt: TGCAGCGTTGAAACTAGCGGGGGGGAGACCCAGTACTTC

d_gene: TRBD1
len: 13
j_gene: TRBJ1-3
v_gene: TRBV2
abundance: NA
CDR3aa: CASGGTGETTIYF
CDR3nt: TGTGCCAGCGGCGGGACAGGGGAGACAACCATATATTTT

d_gene: NA
len: 12
j_gene: TRBJ1-1
v_gene: TRBV29-1
abundance: many
CDR3aa: CSARGRNTEAFF
CDR3nt: TGCAGCGCACGAGGACGGAACACTGAAGCTTTCTTT

d_gene: TRBD1
len: 17
j_gene: TRBJ1-6
v_gene: TRBV20-1
abundance: few
CDR3aa: CSASWRGLGRNDSPLHF
CDR3nt: TGCAGTGCTAGCTGGAGGGGGCTAGGAAGGAATGATTCACCCCTCCACTTT

d_gene: TRBD2
len: 14
j_gene: TRBJ2-7
v_gene: TRBV7-6
abundance: few
CDR3aa: CASSLAGGAYEQYF
CDR3nt: TGTGCCAGCAGCTTAGCGGGGGGGGCCTACGAGCAGTACTTC

d_gene: NA
len: 12
j_gene: TRBJ1-5
v_gene: TRBV6-2/TRBV6-3
abundance: few
CDR3aa: CATRLGIQPQHF
CDR3nt: TGTGCCACCCGACTGGGGATCCAGCCCCAGCATTTT

d_gene: TRBD1
len: 14
j_gene: TRBJ1-2
v_gene: TRBV4-2
abundance: NA
CDR3aa: CAGSQGTVNYGYTF
CDR3nt: TGTGCCGGCAGCCAAGGGACAGTTAATTATGGCTACACCTTC

d_gene: NA
len: 13
j_gene: TRBJ2-3
v_gene: TRBV29-1
abundance: many
CDR3aa: CSVVFLATDTQYF
CDR3nt: TGCAGCGTTGTCTTTCTAGCAACAGATACGCAGTATTTT

d_gene: NA
len: 12
j_gene: TRBJ2-1
v_gene: TRBV20-1
abundance: NA
CDR3aa: CSASRVSDEQFF
CDR3nt: TGCAGTGCTAGCCGGGTCTCGGATGAGCAGTTCTTC